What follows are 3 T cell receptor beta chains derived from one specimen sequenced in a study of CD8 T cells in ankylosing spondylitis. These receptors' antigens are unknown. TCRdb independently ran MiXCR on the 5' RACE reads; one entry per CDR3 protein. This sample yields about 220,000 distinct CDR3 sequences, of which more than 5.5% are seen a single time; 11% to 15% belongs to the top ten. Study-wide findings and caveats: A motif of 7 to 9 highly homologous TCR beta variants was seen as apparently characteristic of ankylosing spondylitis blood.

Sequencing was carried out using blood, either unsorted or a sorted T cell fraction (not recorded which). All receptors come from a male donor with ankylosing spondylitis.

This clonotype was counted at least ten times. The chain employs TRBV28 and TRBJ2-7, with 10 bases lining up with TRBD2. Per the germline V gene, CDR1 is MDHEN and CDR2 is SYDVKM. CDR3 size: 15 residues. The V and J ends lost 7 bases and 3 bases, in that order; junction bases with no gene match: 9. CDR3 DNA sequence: TGTGCCAGCAAGTTAGCGGGAGGCCAAAGCTACGAGCAGTACTTC. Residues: CASKLAGGQSYEQYF.

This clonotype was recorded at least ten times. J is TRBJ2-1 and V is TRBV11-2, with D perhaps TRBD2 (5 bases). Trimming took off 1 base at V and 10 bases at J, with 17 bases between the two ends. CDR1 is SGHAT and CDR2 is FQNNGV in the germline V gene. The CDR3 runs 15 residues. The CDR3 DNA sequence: TGTGCCAGCAGCTTAGGGATGGGGAGAGCGTGGGAGCAGTTCTTC. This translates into CASSLGMGRAWEQFF.

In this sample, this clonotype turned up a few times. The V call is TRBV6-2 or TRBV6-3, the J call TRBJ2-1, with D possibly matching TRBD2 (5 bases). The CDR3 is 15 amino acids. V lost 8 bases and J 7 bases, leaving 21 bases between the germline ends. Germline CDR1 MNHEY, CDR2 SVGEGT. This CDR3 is CASGIYRAPGNEQFF. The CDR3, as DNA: TGTGCCAGCGGGATTTACCGGGCCCCGGGAAATGAGCAGTTCTTC.